The next 8 T cell receptor beta chains were all read from a single sample in a study of read filtering for tumor transcriptome and immune sequencing (dated by TCRdb to the early 2020s). The reads were generated on an Illumina HiSeq 4000. Starting from 400 ng RNA, TCR libraries were constructed with the Immunoverse kit using molecular barcoded adaptors that cover the alpha/delta and beta/gamma chains. Through fastp at Q25 and MiXCR, TCRdb rebuilt clones from the public reads, retaining in-frame beta chains. Records with the same CDR3 protein are collapsed into one entry carrying the most frequent genes and DNA. This sample is represented by 25,000 to 35,000 distinct CDR3 sequences; approximately 18% of them were singletons. The ten largest make up 16% of the sample. The sample comprised a population of CD138-negative cells sorted from bone marrow. The cell subset or site tag for this specimen amounts to: bone marrow mononuclear cells depleted of CD138+ plasma/myeloma cells by negative magnetic selection. The receptors shown here come from a donor older than 35 with multiple myeloma.

Details on this clonotype: One base away lies a much larger clone, so this may be a sequencing read error. The V call is TRBV27, the J call TRBJ1-1; no definite D call. Looked up from germline, CDR1 is MNHEY and CDR2 is SMNVEV (reference sequence). The V gene lost 3 bases and the J gene lost 3 bases, with 8 bases spanning the gap. This CDR3 spans 13 amino acids. The CDR3 loop is CASSFSVDTEAFF. In DNA, the CDR3 is TGTGCCAGCAGTTTTTCCGTGGACACTGAAGCTTTCTTT.

This clonotype was detected once. A read error may be the cause here, since a much bigger clone is one base away. This chain joins TRBV12-3 or TRBV12-4 and TRBJ2-3; D unresolved. The CDR3 contains 11 residues. The CDR3 loop is CANSSPSTQYF. The CDR3 bases are TGTGCCAACAGTTCCCCCAGTACGCAGTATTTT.

Comments on this clonotype: At one boundary the junction diverges from the germline segment, which might be a read error. This chain links TRBV13 with TRBJ2-7; D gene unclear. The CDR3 has 13 amino acids. From germline, CDR1 is PRHDT and CDR2 FYEKMQ (reference sequence). CDR3 residues: CASGLSSSYEQYF. The DNA of the CDR3 is TGTGCCAGCGGCTTAAGTTCGTCCTACGAGCAGTACTTC.

This clonotype was seen many times. This chain joins TRBV4-2 and TRBJ1-6; tentatively, D is TRBD1 (6 bases). CDR1 LGHNA and CDR2 YNFKEQ come from the germline V gene. V lost 2 bases to trimming and J lost 9 bases, with 11 bases between them. The CDR3 sequence is 14 residues long. The chain's CDR3 is CASSQRSRGSPLHF. In DNA form, the CDR3 reads TGTGCCAGCAGCCAACGCAGCAGGGGTTCACCCCTCCACTTT.

This clonotype has more than one count but fewer than ten. J is TRBJ2-5 and V is TRBV10-3; 13 bases align to TRBD2. J was trimmed by 5 bases and V by 6 bases; bases with no gene match: 6. The V gene's germline CDR1 is ENHRY and CDR2 SYGVKD. The CDR3 has 15 amino acids. CDR3: CAIRSGLAGFETQYF. CDR3 coding DNA: TGTGCCATCAGGTCGGGACTAGCGGGGTTTGAGACCCAGTACTTC.

This clonotype was observed many times. V gene TRBV7-9 combines with J gene TRBJ2-2; 9 bases fit TRBD2. Per germline, CDR1 SEHNR and CDR2 FQNEAQ (reference sequence). The CDR3 length is 16 residues. V lost 7 bases and J lost 6; bases outside the gene matches: 12. CDR3 in DNA: TGTGCCAGCACCAACTTGGTAGCGGGAGTCGCCGGGGAGCTGTTTTTT. Translation gives CASTNLVAGVAGELFF.

In its sample, this clonotype was seen many times. This chain links TRBV29-1 with TRBJ2-5, with D possibly being TRBD1 (5 bases). The CDR3 runs to 11 residues. V lost 7 bases, J lost 3 bases, and 9 bases lay in between. Per germline, CDR1 SQVTM and CDR2 ANQGSEA. Here the CDR3 DNA reads TGCAGCGCCCCCAGGGAAGAGACCCAGTACTTC. Amino acids: CSAPREETQYF. Full variable domain (missing parts from reference TRBV29-1 and TRBJ2-5): SAVISQKPSRDICQRGTSLTIQCQVDSQVTMMFWYRQQPGQSLTLIATANQGSEATYESGFVIDKFPISRPNLTFSTLTVSNMSPEDSSIYLCSAPREETQYFGPGTRLLVL.

This clonotype is medium-sized. The chain has TRBV6-1 and TRBJ2-1; TRBD2 is a possible D gene (5 bases). CDR3 length: 12 amino acids. The germline gives CDR1 MNHNS, CDR2 SASEGT. V shed 5 bases and J shed 6 bases, with 8 bases lying between them. Here the CDR3 DNA reads TGTGCCAGCAGTTCGGGATTCAATGAGCAGTTCTTC. Protein product: CASSSGFNEQFF.